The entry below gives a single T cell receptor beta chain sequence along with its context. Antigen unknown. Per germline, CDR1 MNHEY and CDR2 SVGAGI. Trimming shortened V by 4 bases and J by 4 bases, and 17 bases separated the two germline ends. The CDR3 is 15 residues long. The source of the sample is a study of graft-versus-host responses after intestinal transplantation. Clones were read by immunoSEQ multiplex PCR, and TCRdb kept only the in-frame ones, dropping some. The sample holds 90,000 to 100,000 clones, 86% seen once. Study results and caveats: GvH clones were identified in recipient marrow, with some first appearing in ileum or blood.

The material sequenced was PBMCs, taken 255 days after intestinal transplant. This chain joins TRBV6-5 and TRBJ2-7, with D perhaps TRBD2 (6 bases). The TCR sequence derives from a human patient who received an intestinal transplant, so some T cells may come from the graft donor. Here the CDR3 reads CASSSTTSRGYEQYF. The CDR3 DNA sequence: TGTGCCAGCAGTTCTACTACTAGCCGCGGTTACGAGCAGTACTTC.